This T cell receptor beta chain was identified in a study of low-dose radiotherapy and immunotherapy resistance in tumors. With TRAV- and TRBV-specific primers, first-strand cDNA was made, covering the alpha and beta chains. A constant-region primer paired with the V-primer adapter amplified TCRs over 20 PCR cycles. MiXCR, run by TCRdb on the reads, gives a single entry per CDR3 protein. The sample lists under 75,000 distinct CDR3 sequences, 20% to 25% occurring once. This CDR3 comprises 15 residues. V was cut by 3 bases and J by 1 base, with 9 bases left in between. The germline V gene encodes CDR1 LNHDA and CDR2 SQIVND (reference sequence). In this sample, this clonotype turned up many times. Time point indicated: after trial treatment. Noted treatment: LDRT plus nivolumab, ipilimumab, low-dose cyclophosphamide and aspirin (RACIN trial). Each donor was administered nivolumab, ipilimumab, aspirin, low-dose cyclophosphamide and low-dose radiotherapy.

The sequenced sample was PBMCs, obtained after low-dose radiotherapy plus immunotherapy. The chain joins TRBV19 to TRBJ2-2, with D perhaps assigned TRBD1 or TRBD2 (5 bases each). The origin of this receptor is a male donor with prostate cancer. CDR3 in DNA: TGTGCCAGTAGTATTTCGAGGGGGAACACCGGGGAGCTGTTTTTT. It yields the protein CASSISRGNTGELFF.